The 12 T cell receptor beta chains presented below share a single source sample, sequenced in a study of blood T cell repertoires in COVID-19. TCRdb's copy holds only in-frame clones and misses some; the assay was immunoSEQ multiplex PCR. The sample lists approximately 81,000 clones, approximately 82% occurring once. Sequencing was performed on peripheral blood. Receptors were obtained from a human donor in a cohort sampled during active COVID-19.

The CDR3 loop is CASSPRSGGPLAYEQYF. The CDR3 DNA reads as TGTGCCAGCAGTCCCAGGAGCGGGGGGCCCCTCGCCTACGAGCAGTACTTC. The V call is TRBV5-8, the J call TRBJ2-7; 9 nucleotides match TRBD2. This CDR3 region has 17 residues. The germline CDR1 and CDR2 sequences are SGHTS and YDEGEE. Trimming cost V 5 bases and J 2 bases; bases outside gene matches: 14.

The CDR3 DNA follows: TGTGCCAGCTCACCATCGGCCGCAGGGGTCTTCTCTGGAAACACCATATATTTT. The encoded protein is CASSPSAAGVFSGNTIYF. The rearrangement links TRBV18 to TRBJ1-3; tentatively, D is TRBD1 (6 bases). The germline CDR1 and CDR2 sequences are KGHSH and LQKENI. Trimming removed 2 bases from V and 0 bases from J, with 17 bases in between. The CDR3 extends over 18 amino acids.

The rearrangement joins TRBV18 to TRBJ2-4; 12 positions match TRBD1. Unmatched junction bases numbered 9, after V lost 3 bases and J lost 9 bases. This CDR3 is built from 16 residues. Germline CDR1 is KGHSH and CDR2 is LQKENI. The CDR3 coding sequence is TGTGCCAGCTCACCTCGTCCGGGACAGGGGGCCGGCATTCAGTACTTC. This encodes CASSPRPGQGAGIQYF.

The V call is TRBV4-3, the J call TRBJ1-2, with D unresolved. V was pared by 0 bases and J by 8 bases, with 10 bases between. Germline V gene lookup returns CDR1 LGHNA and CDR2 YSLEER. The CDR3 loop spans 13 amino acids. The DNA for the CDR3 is TGCGCCAGCAGCCAAGATCGAGCAGGCGGCTACACCTTC. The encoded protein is CASSQDRAGGYTF.

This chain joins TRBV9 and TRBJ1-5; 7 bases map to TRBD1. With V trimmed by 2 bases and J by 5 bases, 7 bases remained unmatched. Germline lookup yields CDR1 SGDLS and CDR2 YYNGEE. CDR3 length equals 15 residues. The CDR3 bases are TGTGCCAGCAGCGTTCAGGGGGATTCGGATCAGCCCCAGCATTTT. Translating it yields CASSVQGDSDQPQHF.

CDR3 sequence: CATVPSGGKQRTDTQYF. The CDR3 nucleotides read TGTGCCACCGTACCCAGCGGGGGGAAACAACGCACAGATACGCAGTATTTT. V gene TRBV10-3 combines with J gene TRBJ2-3, with TRBD2 matching 9 bases. V was pared by 10 bases and J by 1 base, with 15 bases of the junction left unmatched. CDR3 size: 17 residues. Germline CDR1 is ENHRY and CDR2 is SYGVKD.

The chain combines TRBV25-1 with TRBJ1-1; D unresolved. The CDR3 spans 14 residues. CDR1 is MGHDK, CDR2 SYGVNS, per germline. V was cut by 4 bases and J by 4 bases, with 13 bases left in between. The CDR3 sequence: CASSAPQPGTEAFF. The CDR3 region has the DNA TGTGCCAGCAGTGCCCCCCAACCCGGCACTGAAGCTTTCTTT.

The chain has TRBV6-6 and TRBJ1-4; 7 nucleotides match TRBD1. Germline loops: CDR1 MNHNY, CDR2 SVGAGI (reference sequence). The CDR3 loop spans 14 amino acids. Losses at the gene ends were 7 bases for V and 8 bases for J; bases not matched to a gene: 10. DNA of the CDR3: TGTGCCAGCAACTCAGACAGGGTATACGAAAAACTGTTTTTT. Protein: CASNSDRVYEKLFF.

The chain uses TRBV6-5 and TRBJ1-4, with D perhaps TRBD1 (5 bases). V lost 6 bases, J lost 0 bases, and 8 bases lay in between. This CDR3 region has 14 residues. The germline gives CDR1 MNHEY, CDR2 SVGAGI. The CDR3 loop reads CASSATATNEKLFF. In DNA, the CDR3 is TGTGCCAGCAGCGCGACAGCAACTAATGAAAAACTGTTTTTT.

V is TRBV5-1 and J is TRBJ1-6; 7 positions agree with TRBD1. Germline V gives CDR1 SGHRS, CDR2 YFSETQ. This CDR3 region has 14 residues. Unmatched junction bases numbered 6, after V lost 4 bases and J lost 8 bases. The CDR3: CASSPDRNYSPLHF. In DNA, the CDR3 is TGCGCCAGCAGCCCGGACAGGAATTATTCACCCCTCCACTTT. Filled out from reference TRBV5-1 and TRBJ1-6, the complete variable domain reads KAGVTQTPRYLIKTRGQQVTLSCSPISGHRSVSWYQQTPGQGLQFLFEYFSETQRNKGNFPGRFSGRQFSNSRSEMNVSTLELGDSALYLCASSPDRNYSPLHFGNGTRLTVT.

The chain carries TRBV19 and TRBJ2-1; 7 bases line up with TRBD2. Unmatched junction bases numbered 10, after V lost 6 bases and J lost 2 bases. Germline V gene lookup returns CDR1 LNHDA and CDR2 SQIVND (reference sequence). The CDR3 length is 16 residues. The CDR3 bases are TGTGCCAGTAGACCGCCCCAGCGGGGACCCTACAATGAGCAGTTCTTC. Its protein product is CASRPPQRGPYNEQFF.

CDR3 nucleotides: TGTGCCAGCAGCCAGAGCGGGGGGGATTACGAGCAGTACTTC. As protein: CASSQSGGDYEQYF. The V call is TRBV3-1 (or the pseudogene TRBV3-2), the J call TRBJ2-7; 10 nucleotides match TRBD2. Germline CDR1 and CDR2: LGHDT and YNNKEL (reference sequence). This CDR3 has 14 amino acids. V was clipped by 3 bases and J by 4 bases; unmatched bases: 3.